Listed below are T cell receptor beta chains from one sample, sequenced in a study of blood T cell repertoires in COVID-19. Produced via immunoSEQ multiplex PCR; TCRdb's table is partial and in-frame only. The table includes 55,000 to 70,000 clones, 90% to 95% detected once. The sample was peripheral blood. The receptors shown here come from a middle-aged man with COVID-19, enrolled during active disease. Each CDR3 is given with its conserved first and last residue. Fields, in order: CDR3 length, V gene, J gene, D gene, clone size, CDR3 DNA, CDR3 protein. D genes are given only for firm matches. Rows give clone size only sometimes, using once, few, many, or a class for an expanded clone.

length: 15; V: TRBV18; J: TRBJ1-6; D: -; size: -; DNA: TGTGCCAGCTCCCCCATGGCGGCTAAAGGTTCACCCCTCCACTTT; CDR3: CASSPMAAKGSPLHF
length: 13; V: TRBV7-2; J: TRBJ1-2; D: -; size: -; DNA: TGTGCCAGCAGCCGGGCGGGCTTCTATGGCTACACCTTC; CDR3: CASSRAGFYGYTF
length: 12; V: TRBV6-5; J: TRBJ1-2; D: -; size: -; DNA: TGTGCCAGCACCAACTCAGGGAAAGGCTACACCTTC; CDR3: CASTNSGKGYTF
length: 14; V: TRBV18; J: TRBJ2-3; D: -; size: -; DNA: TGTGCCAGCTCACCCGTCGGAGGATTTGATACGCAGTATTTT; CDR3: CASSPVGGFDTQYF
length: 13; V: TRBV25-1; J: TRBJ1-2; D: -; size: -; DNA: TGTGCCAGCAGCCCCCGGGACTCCGAGGGCTACACCTTC; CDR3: CASSPRDSEGYTF
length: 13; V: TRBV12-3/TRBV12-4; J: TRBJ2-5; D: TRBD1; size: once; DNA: TGTGCCAGTCGACAGGGGGCAGGAGAGACCCAGTACTTC; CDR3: CASRQGAGETQYF
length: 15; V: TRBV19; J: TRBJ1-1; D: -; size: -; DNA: TGTGCCAGCAAGCCTAGAGCTCATTATCGGGCTGAAGCTTTCTTT; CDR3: CASKPRAHYRAEAFF
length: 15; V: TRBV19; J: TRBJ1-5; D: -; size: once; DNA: TGTGCCAGTAGTATGGGCAGGGGTACGAATCAGCCCCAGCATTTT; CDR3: CASSMGRGTNQPQHF
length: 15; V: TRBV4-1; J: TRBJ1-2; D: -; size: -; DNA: TGCGCCAGCAGCCAAGGGGGGGGGCGCGTGGATGGCTACACCTTC; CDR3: CASSQGGGRVDGYTF
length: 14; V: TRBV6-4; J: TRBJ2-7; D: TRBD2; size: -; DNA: TGTGCCAGCAAGTGGACTAGCGGTTCCTACGAGCAGTACTTC; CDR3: CASKWTSGSYEQYF
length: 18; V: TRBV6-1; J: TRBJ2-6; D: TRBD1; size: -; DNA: TGTGCCAGCAGTGCACAGACAGGGGGCGCTTCTGGGGCCAACGTCCTGACTTTC; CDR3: CASSAQTGGASGANVLTF
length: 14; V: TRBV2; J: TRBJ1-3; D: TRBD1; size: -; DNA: TGTGCCAGCAGCGAGGGGGCAGGTGGAAACACCATATATTTT; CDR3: CASSEGAGGNTIYF
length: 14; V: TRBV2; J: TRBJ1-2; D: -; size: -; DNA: TGTGCCAGCAGGGCGACAGTTACTAACTATGGCTACACCTTC; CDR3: CASRATVTNYGYTF
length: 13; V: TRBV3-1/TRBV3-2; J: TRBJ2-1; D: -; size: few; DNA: TGTGCCAGCAGCCAAGGAGGGTCCAATGAGCAGTTCTTC; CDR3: CASSQGGSNEQFF
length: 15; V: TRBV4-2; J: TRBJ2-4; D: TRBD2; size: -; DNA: TGTGCCAGCAGCATGGGTTCCTCCGGGGGGAACATTCAGTACTTC; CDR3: CASSMGSSGGNIQYF
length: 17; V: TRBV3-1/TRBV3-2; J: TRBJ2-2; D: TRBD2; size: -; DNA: TGTGCCAGCAGCCAACGAGCGGGGGCCCTGAACACCGGGGAGCTGTTTTTT; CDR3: CASSQRAGALNTGELFF
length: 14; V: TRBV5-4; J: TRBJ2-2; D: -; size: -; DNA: TGTGCCAGCAGTTATGACAGGAACACCGGGGAGCTGTTTTTT; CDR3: CASSYDRNTGELFF
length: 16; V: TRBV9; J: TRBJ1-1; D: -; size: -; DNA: TGTGCCAGCAGCGTAGATCCAGACAGCATGAACACTGAAGCTTTCTTT; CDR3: CASSVDPDSMNTEAFF
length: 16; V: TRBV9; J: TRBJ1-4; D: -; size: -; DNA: TGTGCCAGCAGCGTAGCCGCCGACAGCTTAAATGAAAAACTGTTTTTT; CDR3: CASSVAADSLNEKLFF
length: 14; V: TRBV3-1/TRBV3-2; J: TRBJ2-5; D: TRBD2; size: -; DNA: TGTGCCAGCAGCCCGCCGGGGGGTCTAGAGACCCAGTACTTC; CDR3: CASSPPGGLETQYF
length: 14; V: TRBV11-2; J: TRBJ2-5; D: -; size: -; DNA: TGTGCCAGCAGCTTGTCAGGGCTACAAGAGACCCAGTACTTC; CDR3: CASSLSGLQETQYF
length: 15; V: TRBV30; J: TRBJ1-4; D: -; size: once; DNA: TGTGCCTGGAGTGTACAGGGCTCAACTAATGAAAAACTGTTTTTT; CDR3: CAWSVQGSTNEKLFF
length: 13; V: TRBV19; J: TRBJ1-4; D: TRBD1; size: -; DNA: TGTGCCAGTAGAGTGGACAGGGTCGGGGAACTGTTTTTT; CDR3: CASRVDRVGELFF
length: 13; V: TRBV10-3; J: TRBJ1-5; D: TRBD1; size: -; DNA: TGTGCCATCGGACAGGGACGCAATCAGCCCCAGCATTTT; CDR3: CAIGQGRNQPQHF
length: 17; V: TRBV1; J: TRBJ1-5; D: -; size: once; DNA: TGCACCAGCAGCCAAGATCGGACAGGGCCTCCCAATCAGCCCCAGCATTTT; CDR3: CTSSQDRTGPPNQPQHF
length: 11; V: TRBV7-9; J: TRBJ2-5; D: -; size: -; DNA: TGTGCCAGCAGCTCCTCGGAGACCCAGTACTTC; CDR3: CASSSSETQYF
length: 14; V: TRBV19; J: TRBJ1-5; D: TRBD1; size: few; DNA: TGTGCCAGTAGTATGACAGGGCCCAATCAGCCCCAGCATTTT; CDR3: CASSMTGPNQPQHF
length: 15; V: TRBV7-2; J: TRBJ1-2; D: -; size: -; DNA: TGTGCCAGCAGCTCTCGTACGGATGGGAGGTATGGCTACACCTTC; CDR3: CASSSRTDGRYGYTF
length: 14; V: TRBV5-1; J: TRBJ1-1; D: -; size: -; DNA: TGCGCCAGCAGCGACTTAAGTAGTAACACTGAAGCTTTCTTT; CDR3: CASSDLSSNTEAFF
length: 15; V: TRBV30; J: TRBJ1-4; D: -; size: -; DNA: TGTGCCTGGAGTGCCTCACTGGCAACTAATGAAAAACTGTTTTTT; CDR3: CAWSASLATNEKLFF
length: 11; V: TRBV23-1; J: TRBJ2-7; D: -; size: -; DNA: TGCGCCAGAGAATCAGGGAACGAGCAGTACTTC; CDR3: CARESGNEQYF
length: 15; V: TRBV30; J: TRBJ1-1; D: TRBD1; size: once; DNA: TGTGCCTGGACCCGCGGCAGGGGGTGGGGCACTGAAGCTTTCTTT; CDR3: CAWTRGRGWGTEAFF
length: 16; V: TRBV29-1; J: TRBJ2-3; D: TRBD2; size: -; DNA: TGCAGCGTTGTCTGGGATACTAGCGGGGTCACAGATACGCAGTATTTT; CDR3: CSVVWDTSGVTDTQYF
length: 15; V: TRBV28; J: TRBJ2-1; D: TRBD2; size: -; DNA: TGTGCCAGCAGTACAAGCGGGGGGGCCAACTATGAGCAGTTCTTC; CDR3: CASSTSGGANYEQFF
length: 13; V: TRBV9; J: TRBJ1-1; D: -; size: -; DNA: TGTGCCAGCAGCCCCCCCGGCGGCACTGAAGCTTTCTTT; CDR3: CASSPPGGTEAFF
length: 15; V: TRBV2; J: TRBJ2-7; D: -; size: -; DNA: TGTGCCAGCAGACTACAAACCGCCGCCTCCTACGAGCAGTACTTC; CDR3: CASRLQTAASYEQYF
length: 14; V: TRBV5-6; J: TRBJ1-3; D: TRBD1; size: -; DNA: TGTGCCAGCAGCTGGCAGGGGGCTGGAAACACCATATATTTT; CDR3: CASSWQGAGNTIYF
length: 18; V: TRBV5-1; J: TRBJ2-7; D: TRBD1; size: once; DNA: TGCGCCAGCAGCGAGGATCTACCCAGGCGGACAGGCGCCTACGAGCAGTACTTC; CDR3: CASSEDLPRRTGAYEQYF
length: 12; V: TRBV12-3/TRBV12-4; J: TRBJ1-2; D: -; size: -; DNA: TGTGCCAGCTCCGGAGGGGTGTTGGGCTACACCTTC; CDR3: CASSGGVLGYTF
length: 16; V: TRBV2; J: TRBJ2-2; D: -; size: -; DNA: TGTGCCAGCAGTGGGCTTTACAGGGCGAACACCGGGGAGCTGTTTTTT; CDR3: CASSGLYRANTGELFF
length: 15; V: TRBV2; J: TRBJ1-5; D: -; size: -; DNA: TGTGCCAGCAGTGAAGTCCGACAGACCAATCAGCCCCAGCATTTT; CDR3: CASSEVRQTNQPQHF
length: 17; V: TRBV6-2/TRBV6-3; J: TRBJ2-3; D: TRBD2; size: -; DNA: TGTGCCAGCAGCCCTGGACTAGCGGGGGTGCTGACAGATACGCAGTATTTT; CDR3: CASSPGLAGVLTDTQYF
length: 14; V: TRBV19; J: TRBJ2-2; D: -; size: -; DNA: TGTGCCAGTAGTATAGTGTCGGGCACCGGGGAGCTGTTTTTT; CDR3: CASSIVSGTGELFF
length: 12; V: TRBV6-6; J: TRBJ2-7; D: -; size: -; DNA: TGTGCCAGCAGTACCGACAGATACGAGCAGTACTTC; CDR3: CASSTDRYEQYF
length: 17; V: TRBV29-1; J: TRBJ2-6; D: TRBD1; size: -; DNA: TGCAGCGTTGGAGGCGGGGACAGGGGATCTGGGGCCAACGTCCTGACTTTC; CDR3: CSVGGGDRGSGANVLTF
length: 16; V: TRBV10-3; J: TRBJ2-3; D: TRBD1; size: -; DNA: TGTGCCATCAGGGATGGGACAGGGGGATTCACAGATACGCAGTATTTT; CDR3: CAIRDGTGGFTDTQYF
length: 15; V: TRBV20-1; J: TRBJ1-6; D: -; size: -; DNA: TGCAGTGCTAGTAGGCAGGACACCGATAATTCACCCCTCCACTTT; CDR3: CSASRQDTDNSPLHF
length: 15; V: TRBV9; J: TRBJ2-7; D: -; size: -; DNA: TGTGCCAGCAGCGTATCGGAGGCCGGAACCTACGAGCAGTACTTC; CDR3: CASSVSEAGTYEQYF
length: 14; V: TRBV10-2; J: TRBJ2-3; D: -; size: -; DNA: TGCGCCAGCAGTCCTGCGGGGCTGACGGATACGCAGTATTTT; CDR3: CASSPAGLTDTQYF
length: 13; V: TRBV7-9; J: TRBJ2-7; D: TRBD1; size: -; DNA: TGTGCCAGCAGCTCAGACAGGGGGTACGAGCAGTACTTC; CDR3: CASSSDRGYEQYF
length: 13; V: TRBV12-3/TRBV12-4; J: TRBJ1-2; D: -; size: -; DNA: TGTGCCAGCAGTTTAGGGCAGGCGTATGGCTACACCTTC; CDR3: CASSLGQAYGYTF